These 20 T cell receptor beta chains share one sample of origin, sequenced in a study of shared clonotypes between healthy human individuals. Measured with immunoSEQ multiplex PCR; TCRdb has only the in-frame clones, and not every one. The sample carries 950,000 to 1,100,000 clones, around 74% recorded once. The material sequenced was memory CD4+ T cells sorted from blood. Subset described: CD45RA-negative fraction. Receptors originate from a man aged 18 to 29 in good health.

The chain combines TRBV6-1 with TRBJ2-7, with 7 bases matching TRBD2. Per the germline V gene, CDR1 is MNHNS and CDR2 is SASEGT. The CDR3 contains 15 residues. V lost 6 bases to trimming and J lost 3 bases; unmatched junction nucleotides: 11. The CDR3: CASRGGSVQNYEQYF. DNA of the CDR3: TGTGCCAGCAGGGGGGGGAGTGTTCAGAACTACGAGCAGTACTTC.

This clone was observed a single time. The rearrangement joins TRBV4-2 to TRBJ2-3; possibly TRBD1 or TRBD2 for D (6 bases each). This CDR3 contains 18 residues. CDR1 and CDR2 (germline): LGHNA, YNFKEQ. With 0 bases removed from V and 4 bases from J, the gap between germline ends came to 20 bases. CDR3 region: CASSQDPASVKGADTQYF. The CDR3 bases are TGTGCCAGCAGCCAAGACCCGGCTAGCGTCAAGGGGGCAGATACGCAGTATTTT.

The gene calls are TRBV7-2 and TRBJ2-7, with 11 bases fitting TRBD2. Germline CDR1 reads SGHTA; CDR2 reads FQGNSA. There are 16 residues in the CDR3. V gave up 0 bases and J gave up 4 bases; unmatched junction bases: 5. The CDR3 loop is CASSLATSGMVYEQYF. In nucleotides, the CDR3 is TGTGCCAGCAGCTTAGCGACTAGCGGGATGGTTTACGAGCAGTACTTC.

The V gene is TRBV5-4, the J gene TRBJ2-5, with 9 positions matching TRBD2. With 1 base clipped from V and 5 bases from J, the junction kept 9 bases outside the gene matches. In germline, CDR1 is SGHNT, CDR2 YYREEE (reference sequence). The CDR3 totals 16 residues. The CDR3 here is CASSLFGGGALETQYF. CDR3 DNA sequence: TGTGCCAGCAGCTTGTTTGGCGGGGGGGCTTTGGAGACCCAGTACTTC.

The chain has TRBV14 and TRBJ1-2; possible D gene TRBD1, 5 bases. The ends were cut back, 1 base at V and 6 bases at J, with 18 bases in the middle. CDR3 length equals 16 residues. Germline V gene lookup returns CDR1 SGHDN and CDR2 FVKESK. CDR3 DNA: TGTGCCAGCAGCCAAGTCGCCGGGCCCCAGGGAAATGGCTACACCTTC. Translation gives CASSQVAGPQGNGYTF.

The V and J genes are TRBV30 and TRBJ2-2; no definite D call. Per the germline V gene, CDR1 is GTSNPN and CDR2 is SVGIG (reference sequence). The V end lost 2 bases, the J end lost 6 bases, and 13 bases lay between the germline ends. The CDR3 covers 14 residues. The CDR3 sequence: CAWSLKGFAGELFF. The CDR3 bases are TGTGCCTGGAGTTTAAAGGGATTCGCCGGGGAGCTGTTTTTT. The full variable domain, completed using reference TRBV30 and TRBJ2-2, is SQTIHQWPATLVQPVGSPLSLECTVEGTSNPNLYWYRQAAGRGLQLLFYSVGIGQISSEVPQNLSASRPQDRQFILSSKKLLLSDSGFYLCAWSLKGFAGELFFGEGSRLTVL.

V usage is TRBV7-5 and J usage is TRBJ1-6; the table assigns TRBD1, which was not confirmed against the DNA. TRBV7-5 is termed a pseudogene. The CDR3 runs to 14 residues. CDR3 coding DNA: TGTGCCAGAAGCTCCGGGACAGGGGGTTCACCCCTCCACTTT. It encodes CARSSGTGGSPLHF.

In regard to this clone: The sample carries other DNA sequences with the same CDR3. This chain joins TRBV10-3 and TRBJ1-5; D unresolved. The germline V gene has CDR1 ENHRY and CDR2 SYGVKD. This CDR3 contains 12 residues. V shed 3 bases and J shed 4 bases, with 4 bases lying between them. CDR3 in amino acids: CAISEGNQPQHF. The CDR3, as DNA: TGTGCCATCAGTGAAGGGAATCAGCCCCAGCATTTT.

This sequence joins TRBV5-1 and TRBJ2-5, with 8 bases aligning to TRBD2. Germline CDR1 SGHRS, CDR2 YFSETQ. The CDR3 consists of 14 residues. Trimming removed 2 bases from V and 5 bases from J; junction bases left unmatched: 5. The CDR3 sequence: CASSFGGAGETQYF. The CDR3 bases are TGCGCCAGCAGCTTCGGGGGGGCCGGGGAGACCCAGTACTTC.

This sequence joins TRBV6-5 and TRBJ1-4; the D gene is possibly TRBD1 (5 bases). CDR3 size: 14 residues. Germline V CDR1 and CDR2: MNHEY, SVGAGI. The V gene lost 5 bases and the J gene lost 7 bases, with 14 bases spanning the gap. The CDR3 reads CASSHQEGVEKLFF. In nucleotides, the CDR3 is TGTGCCAGCAGTCACCAAGAAGGGGTTGAAAAACTGTTTTTT.

The CDR3 sequence is CSVSRDGSYEQYF. The CDR3 bases are TGCAGCGTTTCCCGGGACGGTTCCTACGAGCAGTACTTC. The rearrangement uses TRBV29-1 and TRBJ2-7; D might be TRBD1 or TRBD2, each matching 5 bases. CDR3 length: 13 residues. CDR1 and CDR2 (germline): SQVTM, ANQGSEA. Trimming left V 5 bases short and J 1 base short, with 12 bases between.

The sample holds a few counts of this clone. J is TRBJ1-5 and V is TRBV6-1; tentative D call: TRBD1 (6 bases). The CDR3 runs to 15 residues. Germline values: CDR1 MNHNS, CDR2 SASEGT. V gave up 6 bases and J gave up 5 bases, with 17 bases separating them. The CDR3: CASSYRDISYQPQHF. The CDR3 DNA reads as TGTGCCAGCAGCTACCGGGACATCTCTTATCAGCCCCAGCATTTT.

This chain uses TRBV11-2 with TRBJ2-7, with D uncertain. In germline, CDR1 is SGHAT, CDR2 FQNNGV. Between the trimmed V and J ends, which lost 1 base and 6 bases, there was a span of 7 bases. CDR3 size: 12 residues. The CDR3 DNA is TGTGCCAGCAGCTTAGTACTAACCGAGCAGTACTTC. This gives the protein CASSLVLTEQYF.

The chain uses TRBV5-6 and TRBJ2-5; a weak D match, TRBD2 (5 bases). Germline V CDR1 and CDR2: SGHDT, YYEEEE. Trimming pared 2 bases from V and 3 bases from J, leaving 14 bases between. The CDR3 spans 15 residues. DNA for the CDR3: TGTGCCAGCAGCTTTGAGGGTTGGGGAAAAGAGACCCAGTACTTC. Residues: CASSFEGWGKETQYF.

This clone was seen more than once but under ten times. This rearrangement joins TRBV19 to TRBJ1-5; D remains ambiguous. This CDR3 has 15 residues. Trimming cost V 7 bases and J 5 bases, with 18 bases left between them. Germline V gives CDR1 LNHDA, CDR2 SQIVND (reference sequence). The CDR3 sequence is CASTGRKGTYQPQHF. DNA of the CDR3: TGTGCCAGTACCGGAAGAAAGGGTACCTATCAGCCCCAGCATTTT.

About this clone itself: Other DNA sequences in the same sample also yield this CDR3. The chain joins TRBV30 to TRBJ2-5; D remains unclear. With 0 bases removed from V and 4 bases from J, the gap between germline ends came to 9 bases. The CDR3 is made up of 13 amino acids. The germline V gene encodes CDR1 GTSNPN and CDR2 SVGIG (reference sequence). The CDR3 sequence: CAWSVFTGETQYF. In nucleotides, the CDR3 is TGTGCCTGGAGTGTATTCACCGGAGAGACCCAGTACTTC.

Comments on this clone: Given a much more abundant clone one base away, this may be a read error. The same CDR3 is also encoded by other DNA sequences in this sample. The genes are TRBV27 and TRBJ2-2; D uncertain. The germline V and J ends were trimmed by 3 bases and 5 bases, with 4 bases remaining between them. This CDR3 has 12 amino acids. The V gene's germline CDR1 is MNHEY and CDR2 SMNVEV (reference sequence). CDR3 in DNA: TGTGCCAGCAGTTTCTTGACCGGGGAGCTGTTTTTT. Its translation is CASSFLTGELFF.

This clone was seen a single time. The chain couples TRBV20-1 to TRBJ2-5; D is possibly TRBD2 (5 bases). Germline values: CDR1 DFQATT, CDR2 SNEGSKA (reference sequence). Deletions cut 7 bases from V and 13 bases from J, with 13 bases between. The CDR3 runs to 9 residues. The CDR3 protein is CSVDGGLYF. The CDR3 coding sequence is TGCAGTGTTGACGGCGGGTTGTACTTC.

The V call is TRBV10-1, the J call TRBJ2-5, with 10 bases fitting TRBD1. Trimming at V came to 0 bases and at J to 5 bases, leaving 3 bases not matched to a gene. CDR3 length equals 15 residues. Germline V CDR1 and CDR2: WNHNN, SYGVQD (reference sequence). CDR3 amino acids: CASSESGQGGETQYF. The CDR3 DNA follows: TGCGCCAGCAGTGAGTCAGGACAGGGGGGCGAGACCCAGTACTTC.

Remarks on this clone: A read error is possible here, since a much larger clone lies one base away. The same CDR3 can be traced to other DNA sequences in this sample. The chain has TRBV27 and TRBJ2-3; D perhaps matches TRBD1 (6 bases). V was shortened by 0 bases and J by 2 bases, with 9 bases between the two germline ends. This CDR3 is 15 amino acids long. Looked up from germline, CDR1 is MNHEY and CDR2 is SMNVEV (reference sequence). The CDR3 loop is CASSLSTGHTDTQYF. In DNA form, the CDR3 reads TGTGCCAGCAGTTTATCCACGGGACACACAGATACGCAGTATTTT.